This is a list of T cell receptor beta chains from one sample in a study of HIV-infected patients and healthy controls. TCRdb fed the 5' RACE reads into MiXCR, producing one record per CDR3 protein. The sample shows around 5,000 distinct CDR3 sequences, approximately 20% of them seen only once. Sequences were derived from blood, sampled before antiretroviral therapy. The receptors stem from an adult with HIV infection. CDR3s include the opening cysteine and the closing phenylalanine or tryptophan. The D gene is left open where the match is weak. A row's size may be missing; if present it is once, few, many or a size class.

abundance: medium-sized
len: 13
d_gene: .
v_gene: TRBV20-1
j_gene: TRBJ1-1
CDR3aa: CSARDGRAGEAFF
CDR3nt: TGCAGTGCTAGAGATGGTAGGGCTGGTGAAGCTTTCTTT

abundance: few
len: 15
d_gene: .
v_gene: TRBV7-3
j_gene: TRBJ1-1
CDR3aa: CASSLNQGELYEAFF
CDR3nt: TGTGCCAGCAGCTTAAATCAGGGAGAGCTATATGAAGCTTTCTTT

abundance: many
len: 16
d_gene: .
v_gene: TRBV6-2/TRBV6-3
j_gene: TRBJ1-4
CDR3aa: CASSYPRAPGNEKLFF
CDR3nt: TGTGCCAGCAGTTACCCGCGGGCCCCGGGTAATGAAAAACTGTTTTTT

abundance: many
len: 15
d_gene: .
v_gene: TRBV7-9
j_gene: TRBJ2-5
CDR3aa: CASSLGPRQEETQYF
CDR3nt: TGTGCCAGCAGCTTAGGGCCCAGACAGGAAGAGACCCAGTACTTC

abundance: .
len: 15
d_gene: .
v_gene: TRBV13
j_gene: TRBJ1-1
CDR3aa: CASSLGPAGDTEAFF
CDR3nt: TGTGCCAGCAGCTTAGGTCCTGCCGGGGACACTGAAGCTTTCTTT

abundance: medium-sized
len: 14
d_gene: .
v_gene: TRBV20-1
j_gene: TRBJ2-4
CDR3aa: CSARPALGLDIQYF
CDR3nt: TGCAGTGCTAGGCCTGCATTAGGGTTGGACATTCAGTACTTC

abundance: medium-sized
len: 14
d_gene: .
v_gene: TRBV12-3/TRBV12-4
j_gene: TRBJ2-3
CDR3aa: CASSAPQGQDTQYF
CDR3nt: TGTGCCAGCAGTGCGCCCCAGGGGCAAGATACGCAGTATTTT

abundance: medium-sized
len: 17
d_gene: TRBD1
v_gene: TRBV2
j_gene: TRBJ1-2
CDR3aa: CASSEALGQGANYGYTF
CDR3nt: TGTGCCAGCAGTGAAGCGCTGGGACAGGGGGCTAACTATGGCTACACCTTC

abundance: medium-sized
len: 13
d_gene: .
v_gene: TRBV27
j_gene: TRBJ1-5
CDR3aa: CASMGGAGQPQHF
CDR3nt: TGTGCCAGCATGGGGGGGGCGGGCCAGCCCCAGCATTTT

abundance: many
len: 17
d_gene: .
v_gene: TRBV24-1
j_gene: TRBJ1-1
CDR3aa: CATSDSHPREVNTEAFF
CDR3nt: TGTGCCACCAGTGACTCCCATCCGCGGGAGGTGAACACTGAAGCTTTCTTT

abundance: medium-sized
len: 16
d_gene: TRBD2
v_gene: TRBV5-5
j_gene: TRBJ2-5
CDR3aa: CASSLAAAGGRETQYF
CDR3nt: TGTGCCAGCAGCTTGGCTGCCGCGGGGGGGCGAGAGACCCAGTACTTC

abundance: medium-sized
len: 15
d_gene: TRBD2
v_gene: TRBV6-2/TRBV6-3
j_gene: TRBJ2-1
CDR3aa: CASSYGASGGSEQFF
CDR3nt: TGTGCCAGCAGTTACGGCGCTAGCGGGGGGTCTGAGCAGTTCTTC

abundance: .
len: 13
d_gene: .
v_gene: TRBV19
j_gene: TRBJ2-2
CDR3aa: CASSIETYGELFF
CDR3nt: TGTGCCAGTAGTATAGAGACGTACGGGGAGCTGTTTTTT

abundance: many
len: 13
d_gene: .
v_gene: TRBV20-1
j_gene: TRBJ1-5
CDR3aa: CSAKWTGNQPQHF
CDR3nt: TGCAGTGCCAAATGGACGGGCAATCAGCCCCAGCATTTT